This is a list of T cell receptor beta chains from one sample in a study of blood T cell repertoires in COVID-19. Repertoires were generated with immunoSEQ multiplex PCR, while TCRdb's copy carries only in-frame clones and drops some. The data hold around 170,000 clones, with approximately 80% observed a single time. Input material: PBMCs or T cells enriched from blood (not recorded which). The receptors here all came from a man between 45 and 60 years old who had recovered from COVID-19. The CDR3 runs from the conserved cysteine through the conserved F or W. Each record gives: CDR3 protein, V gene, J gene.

CASARDRSNYGYTF	TRBV7-3	TRBJ1-2
CASSSRLGRWGSNQPQHF	TRBV27	TRBJ1-5
CASSGGRGGPTGELFF	TRBV9	TRBJ2-2
CSVGGQDPGYTEAFF	TRBV29-1	TRBJ1-1
CASSQVLAGGTDTQYF	TRBV4-1	TRBJ2-3
CASSQVGSLGEAFF	TRBV3-1/TRBV3-2	TRBJ1-1
CASSLAHGRGAGEQYF	TRBV5-1	TRBJ2-7
CASSSTTGSNQPQHF	TRBV9	TRBJ1-5
CASSLDSRRGSPLHF	TRBV7-9	TRBJ1-6
CASSFLEFANTEAFF	TRBV7-2	TRBJ1-1
CASSWSAIPGPAYEQYF	TRBV2	TRBJ2-7
CASSLMADYNSPLHF	TRBV5-1	TRBJ1-6
CSASSVTNEKLFF	TRBV20-1	TRBJ1-4
CASSEFGGNWGNQPQHF	TRBV6-1	TRBJ1-5
CASSLTGAGDTEAFF	TRBV3-1/TRBV3-2	TRBJ1-1
CASSVQGVSTDTQYF	TRBV9	TRBJ2-3
CASSLVGGVGTEAFF	TRBV28	TRBJ1-1
CASSFQKNYGYTF	TRBV11-2	TRBJ1-2
CASSLGGSNQPQHF	TRBV27	TRBJ1-5
CASSVSGSTDTQYF	TRBV9	TRBJ2-3
CASSFARSAYGYTF	TRBV5-8	TRBJ1-2
CASSRTSGAQETQYF	TRBV4-1	TRBJ2-5
CASSAGGGTDTQYF	TRBV18	TRBJ2-3
CASSQGPVYEQYF	TRBV7-2	TRBJ2-7
CASSPLAGPGTDTQYF	TRBV27	TRBJ2-3
CASSEDLRGGQPQHF	TRBV2	TRBJ1-5
CASSVGVGGAHEQFF	TRBV9	TRBJ2-1
CASSSQGQGLGGNSPLHF	TRBV7-2	TRBJ1-6
CAWSVAGTDSPLHF	TRBV30	TRBJ1-6
CAINDRGRGQPQHF	TRBV10-3	TRBJ1-5
CASSPWTQNTEAFF	TRBV18	TRBJ1-1
CASSLGGLESNEQFF	TRBV5-1	TRBJ2-1
CASRLFIVHWGADTQYF	TRBV12-2	TRBJ2-3
CASSPLGSGGGELFF	TRBV7-3	TRBJ2-2
CASSLAEQFF	TRBV7-9	TRBJ2-1
CAWSVRGNTEAFF	TRBV30	TRBJ1-1
CASSLKRGSKNIQYF	TRBV5-4	TRBJ2-4
CSVEQGPGNTIYF	TRBV29-1	TRBJ1-3
CASSMAGAGELFF	TRBV19	TRBJ2-2
CASSQEKWDTTNEKLFF	TRBV3-1/TRBV3-2	TRBJ1-4
CASSKPPGNTEAFF	TRBV28	TRBJ1-1
CASSLDRAYGYTF	TRBV7-2	TRBJ1-2
CASRTRTEAFF	TRBV30	TRBJ1-1
CASSSNRGDTIYF	TRBV7-2	TRBJ1-3
CASSLAGGTRADTQYF	TRBV7-9	TRBJ2-3
CSVAGGEWNYGYTF	TRBV29-1	TRBJ1-2
CASSRQSYQPQHF	TRBV28	TRBJ1-5
CASSLVSGQGINGYTF	TRBV7-8	TRBJ1-2
CSASRIKGVGPEAFF	TRBV20-1	TRBJ1-1
CASSLGLRGTGYNEQFF	TRBV7-6	TRBJ2-1
CASCRTLNTGELFF	TRBV6-5	TRBJ2-2
CATSRDRGGRYEQYF	TRBV15	TRBJ2-7
CATSRTGRLNTEAFF	TRBV19	TRBJ1-1
CSVAGDTNTGELFF	TRBV29-1	TRBJ2-2
CASSFGRAGGNTGELFF	TRBV11-2	TRBJ2-2
CASSYEGAGTEAFF	TRBV9	TRBJ1-1
CASSTRTGHGSYNSPLHF	TRBV9	TRBJ1-6
CASSLAILDRGDQPQHF	TRBV7-2	TRBJ1-5
CASRISVPRPYEQYF	TRBV11-3	TRBJ2-7
CASSVTGVSNQPQHF	TRBV28	TRBJ1-5